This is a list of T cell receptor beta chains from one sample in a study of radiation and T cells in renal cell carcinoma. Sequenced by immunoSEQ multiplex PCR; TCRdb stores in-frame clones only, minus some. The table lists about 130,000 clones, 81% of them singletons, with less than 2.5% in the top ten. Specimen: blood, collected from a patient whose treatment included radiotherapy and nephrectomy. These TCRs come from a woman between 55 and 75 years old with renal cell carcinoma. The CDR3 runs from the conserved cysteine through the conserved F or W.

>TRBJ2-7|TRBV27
CASRDGTGFTQYF
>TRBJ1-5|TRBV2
CASSLTGMGQPQHF
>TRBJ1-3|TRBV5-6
CASSLSITGRVAGNTIYF
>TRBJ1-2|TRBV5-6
CASSLPGQGNYGYTF
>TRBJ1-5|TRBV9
CASSPRGESNQPQHF
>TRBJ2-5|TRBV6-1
CASYKGVGETQYF
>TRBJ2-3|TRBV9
CASSVGITDTQYF
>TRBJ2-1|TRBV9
CASSVTVIGNEQFF
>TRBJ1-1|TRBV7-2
CASSPRQTEAFF
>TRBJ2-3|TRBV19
CASSKVRSQDTQYF
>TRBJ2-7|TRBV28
CASSSMTGTPAYEQYF
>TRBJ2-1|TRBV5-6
CASSLDTHNEQFF
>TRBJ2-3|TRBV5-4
CASSLGQRVVDTQYF
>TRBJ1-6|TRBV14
CASSPINSPLHF
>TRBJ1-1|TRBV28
CASSYGRGEAFF
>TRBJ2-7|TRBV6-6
CASRGAGLSSYEQYF
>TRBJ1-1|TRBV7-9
CASIHSGVTEAFF
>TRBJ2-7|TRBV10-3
CAISVAAGYEQYF
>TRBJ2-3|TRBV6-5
CASSPNGPRTDTQYF
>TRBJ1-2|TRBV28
CASAEGRGDYGYTF
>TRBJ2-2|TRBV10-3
CAIKRRGQGLTGELFF
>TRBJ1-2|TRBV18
CASSPGTDYGYTF
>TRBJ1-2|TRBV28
CASSSDREYGYTF
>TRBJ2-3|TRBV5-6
CASSFEDTQYF
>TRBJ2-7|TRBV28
CASSPPRLAGTQEQYF
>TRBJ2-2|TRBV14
CASSPRVDTGELFF
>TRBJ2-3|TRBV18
CASSPAGALTDTQYF
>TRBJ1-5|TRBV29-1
CSARTGSNQPQHF
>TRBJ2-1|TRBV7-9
CASSSGGGNEQFF
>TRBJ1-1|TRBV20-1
CSAWQPAAFF
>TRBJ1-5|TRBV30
CAWSVPRGDIANQPQHF
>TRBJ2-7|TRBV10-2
CASSQGYEQYF
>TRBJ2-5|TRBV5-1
CASSVRAGWETQYF
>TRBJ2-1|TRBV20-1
CSALRRDEQFF
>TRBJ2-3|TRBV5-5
CASSLAWRGGADTQYF
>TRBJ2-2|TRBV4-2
CASSQDRAGNTGELFF
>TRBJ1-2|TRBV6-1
CASSDSESGPAHNYGYTF
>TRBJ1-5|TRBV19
CASSRGLRGNQPQHF
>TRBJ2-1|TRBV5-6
CASSLAAKGVWNEQFF
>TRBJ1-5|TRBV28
CASTFPNQPQHF
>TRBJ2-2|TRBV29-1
CSVLVNTGELFF
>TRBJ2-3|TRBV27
CASSRGGVGTQYF
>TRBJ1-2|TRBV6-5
CASSSDTGIYGYTF
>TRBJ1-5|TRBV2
CASSETSNQPQHF
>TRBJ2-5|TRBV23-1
CASSQVGLAHQETQYF
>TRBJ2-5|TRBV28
CATRLGTGETQYF
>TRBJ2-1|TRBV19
CASRAHDASYNEQFF
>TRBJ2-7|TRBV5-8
CASHLGGTGGEQYF
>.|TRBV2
CASTGNKGGYEQYF
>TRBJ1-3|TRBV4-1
CASSLEGGQSSGNTIYF
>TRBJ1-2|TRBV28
CASSLSHLQTPGVHF
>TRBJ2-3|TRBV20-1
CSARPADTQYF
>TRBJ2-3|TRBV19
CASSSQNTDTQYF
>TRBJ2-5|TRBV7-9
CASSPSLRGGETQYF
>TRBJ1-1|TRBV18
CASSPGQGTEAFF
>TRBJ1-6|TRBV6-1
CASSELGARDSPLHF
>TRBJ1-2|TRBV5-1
CASSLGRTGTGCCYGYTF
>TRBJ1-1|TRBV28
CASSLRGRGPEAFF
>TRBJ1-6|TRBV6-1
CASSPSTPDNSPLHF
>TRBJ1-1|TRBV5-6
CASSLEGNTEAFF